Shown below are 5 T cell receptor beta chains from a single sample sequenced in a study of T cells after yellow fever vaccination. In TCRdb, the 5' RACE reads were re-called with MiXCR into one record per CDR3 protein. The sample holds fewer than 450,000 distinct CDR3 sequences, approximately 10% seen once. The sequencing here drew on PBMCs, taken on the day of the first yellow fever vaccination. The source is a man aged 18 to 29 who received the YFV17D yellow fever vaccine.

This clonotype showed up just a few times. V is TRBV27 and J is TRBJ1-2, with 10 bases lining up with TRBD1. Germline lookup yields CDR1 MNHEY and CDR2 SMNVEV (reference sequence). Trimming at V came to 3 bases and at J to 6 bases, leaving 10 bases not matched to a gene. The CDR3 consists of 16 residues. In nucleotides, the CDR3 is TGTGCCAGCAGTTTGAGGACAGGGGGGACAGCCGATGGCTACACCTTC. Its translation is CASSLRTGGTADGYTF.

V is TRBV7-2 and J is TRBJ1-2, with 8 bases aligning to TRBD1. The V gene's germline CDR1 is SGHTA and CDR2 FQGNSA. V dropped 5 bases and J dropped 8; count of bases not matched to a gene: 7. This CDR3 contains 13 residues. The CDR3 reads CASSPTGVSGYTF. The CDR3 DNA is TGTGCCAGCAGCCCGACAGGGGTTAGCGGCTACACCTTC.

This chain links TRBV7-8 with TRBJ1-5, with D possibly matching TRBD1 (6 bases). The CDR3 is made up of 17 amino acids. V gave up 0 bases and J gave up 0 bases, with 12 bases separating them. Germline assignment: CDR1 SGHVS and CDR2 FQNEAQ. CDR3 in amino acids: CASSLAQGINSNQPQHF. In nucleotides, the CDR3 is TGTGCCAGCAGCTTAGCTCAGGGGATAAATAGCAATCAGCCCCAGCATTTT.

The chain links TRBV28 to TRBJ1-1; D is undetermined. This CDR3 contains 12 residues. Trimming removed 8 bases from V and 1 base from J, with 8 bases in between. In germline, CDR1 is MDHEN, CDR2 SYDVKM. The DNA of the CDR3 is TGTGCCAGCGGGGTCAGGAACACTGAAGCTTTCTTT. Its protein product is CASGVRNTEAFF. Together with reference TRBV28 and TRBJ1-1, the CDR3 gives the full variable domain: DVKVTQSSRYLVKRTGEKVFLECVQDMDHENMFWYRQDPGLGLRLIYFSYDVKMKEKGDIPEGYSVSREKKERFSLILESASTNQTSMYLCASGVRNTEAFFGQGTRLTVV.

This clonotype was observed a handful of times. The rearrangement links TRBV18 to TRBJ2-3, with 7 bases aligning to TRBD2. This CDR3 has 16 amino acids. V was pared by 0 bases and J by 1 base, with 4 bases of the junction left unmatched. Per germline, CDR1 KGHSH and CDR2 LQKENI. The CDR3 nucleotides read TGTGCCAGCTCACCACCGCCAGCGGGGCGCACAGATACGCAGTATTTT. This sequence encodes CASSPPPAGRTDTQYF.